These 21 T cell receptor beta chains share one sample of origin, sequenced in a study of long-term antiretroviral therapy in people with HIV. Sequencing used immunoSEQ v3.0 at survey level. The data were produced by immunoSEQ multiplex PCR, yet TCRdb's version contains in-frame clones alone and is incomplete. The sample gives around 36,000 clones, approximately 74% of which show up once; around 3% is in the top ten. The sequenced sample was unsorted PBMCs, obtained 3 years after starting antiretroviral therapy. These receptors were collected from a man aged 45-65 years with HIV.

J is TRBJ1-5 and V is TRBV5-1, with 7 bases aligning to TRBD1. V was clipped by 4 bases and J by 4 bases; unmatched bases: 11. Germline V lookup: CDR1 SGHRS, CDR2 YFSETQ. The CDR3 consists of 16 residues. CDR3 in amino acids: CASSRGEGGANQPQHF. CDR3 DNA sequence: TGCGCCAGCAGCCGGGGGGAAGGGGGCGCGAATCAGCCCCAGCATTTT.

This clone occurred once. The genes are TRBV27 and TRBJ1-2; 10 bases map to TRBD1. The germline CDR1 and CDR2 sequences are MNHEY and SMNVEV (reference sequence). The CDR3 has 14 residues. The V and J ends lost 8 bases and 3 bases, in that order; junction bases with no gene match: 6. The DNA of the CDR3 is TGTGCCAGCGGTGGACAGGGGGGCGACTATGGCTACACCTTC. Encoded protein: CASGGQGGDYGYTF.

The chain combines TRBV9 with TRBJ2-3, with D perhaps matching TRBD1 or TRBD2 (5 bases each). V was trimmed by 2 bases and J by 0 bases, leaving 13 bases between them. CDR1 is SGDLS and CDR2 is YYNGEE in the germline V gene. This CDR3 is 16 amino acids long. The CDR3 sequence is CASSVGPGRSTDTQYF. The CDR3 DNA is TGTGCCAGCAGCGTCGGACCGGGACGGAGCACAGATACGCAGTATTTT.

This clone has more than one count but fewer than ten. This chain connects TRBV10-3 to TRBJ2-1, with 8 bases that match TRBD1. The germline CDR1 and CDR2 sequences are ENHRY and SYGVKD. J was trimmed by 3 bases and V by 4 bases; bases with no gene match: 14. CDR3 length equals 18 residues. CDR3 protein: CAISGGQGDLVLYNEQFF. The DNA for the CDR3 is TGTGCCATCAGTGGAGGACAGGGAGACCTAGTTCTCTACAATGAGCAGTTCTTC.

The J gene is TRBJ2-7, the V gene TRBV7-9; D is perhaps TRBD2 (5 bases). With 2 bases removed from V and 4 bases from J, the gap between germline ends came to 12 bases. Germline V lookup: CDR1 SEHNR, CDR2 FQNEAQ (reference sequence). This CDR3 spans 14 amino acids. The CDR3 loop is CASSLPGEGYEQYF. CDR3 DNA: TGTGCCAGCAGCTTACCGGGTGAGGGTTACGAGCAGTACTTC.

This clone occurred once. This sequence joins TRBV6-5 and TRBJ1-2; D gene unclear. The CDR3 covers 13 residues. The V end was cut by 4 bases, the J end by 7 bases, with 13 bases between. CDR1 is MNHEY and CDR2 is SVGAGI in the germline V gene. CDR3 loop: CASSSTWAAGYTF. Written as DNA, the CDR3 is TGTGCCAGCAGTTCCACTTGGGCGGCTGGCTACACCTTC.

This clone was recorded only once. The rearrangement links TRBV15 to TRBJ2-6; D may be TRBD1 or TRBD2 (5 bases each). The V and J ends lost 8 bases and 0 bases respectively, with 20 bases between them. CDR3 length: 18 residues. Per the germline V gene, CDR1 is LNHNV and CDR2 is YYDKDF (reference sequence). Here the CDR3 reads CATDTPGAWGSGANVLTF. The DNA of the CDR3 is TGTGCCACCGACACGCCCGGGGCCTGGGGCTCTGGGGCCAACGTCCTGACTTTC.

The genes are TRBV18 and TRBJ2-7, with D unresolved. Germline CDR1 reads KGHSH; CDR2 reads LQKENI. V was trimmed by 5 bases and J by 0 bases, leaving 14 bases between them. The CDR3 consists of 15 residues. The CDR3: CASSVTSSSSYEQYF. The DNA for the CDR3 is TGTGCCAGCTCAGTGACCTCCTCTTCCTCCTACGAGCAGTACTTC.

The table lists this clone with a few counts. The chain couples TRBV27 to TRBJ2-4; tentative D call: TRBD2 (7 bases). The CDR3 consists of 16 residues. Trimming shortened V by 10 bases and J by 0 bases, and 19 bases separated the two germline ends. Germline V gives CDR1 MNHEY, CDR2 SMNVEV (reference sequence). This CDR3 is CATSSRGALAKNIQYF. In DNA form, the CDR3 reads TGTGCCACCAGCTCCCGGGGGGCCTTAGCCAAAAACATTCAGTACTTC.

The chain couples TRBV18 to TRBJ2-7, with D perhaps matching TRBD1 (6 bases). This CDR3 has 16 residues. CDR1 KGHSH and CDR2 LQKENI come from the germline V gene. The V end lost 0 bases, the J end lost 2 bases, and 14 bases lay between the germline ends. The CDR3 region is CASSPPLTGSPYEQYF. The CDR3 coding sequence is TGTGCCAGCTCACCACCGTTAACAGGGTCCCCCTACGAGCAGTACTTC.

This clone was detected a few times. The rearrangement joins TRBV5-1 to TRBJ1-6; TRBD1 agrees at 9 bases. Losses at the gene ends were 2 bases for V and 7 bases for J; bases not matched to a gene: 1. Germline V gene data show CDR1 as SGHRS and CDR2 as YFSETQ. The CDR3 is made up of 14 amino acids. The CDR3, as DNA: TGCGCCAGCAGCTTCACAGGGGGCAATTCACCCCTCCACTTT. It is translated as CASSFTGGNSPLHF.

The chain couples TRBV30 to TRBJ2-1; no reliable D call. This CDR3 is 11 amino acids long. CDR1 is GTSNPN and CDR2 is SVGIG in the germline V gene (reference sequence). Trimming left V 5 bases short and J 4 bases short, with 6 bases between. The DNA of the CDR3 is TGTGCCTGGGCGGTTTACAATGAGCAGTTCTTC. Translated, it gives CAWAVYNEQFF.

The rearrangement uses TRBV11-2 and TRBJ2-2, with TRBD1 as a possible D gene (5 bases). From germline, CDR1 is SGHAT and CDR2 FQNNGV. This CDR3 spans 14 amino acids. V was clipped by 4 bases and J by 9 bases, with 15 bases between them. The CDR3 sequence is CASSYDRYGRELFF. CDR3 bases: TGTGCCAGCAGCTACGACAGATACGGGCGGGAGCTGTTTTTT.

The V gene is TRBV18, the J gene TRBJ2-3; 11 positions match TRBD2. The junction had 5 bases not matched to a gene; V was cut back by 4 bases and J by 2 bases. CDR3 size: 16 residues. The germline V gene encodes CDR1 KGHSH and CDR2 LQKENI. CDR3 coding DNA: TGTGCCAGCTCACTCACGACTAGCGGGGTCACAGATACGCAGTATTTT. Translation gives CASSLTTSGVTDTQYF.

The chain joins TRBV5-6 to TRBJ2-3; D could derive from TRBD1 or TRBD2 (5 bases each). This CDR3 has 15 amino acids. V was trimmed by 2 bases and J by 8 bases, leaving 18 bases between them. Germline values: CDR1 SGHDT, CDR2 YYEEEE. The CDR3 region is CASSLFRDPFRTQYF. DNA of the CDR3: TGTGCCAGCAGCTTATTCCGGGACCCCTTTCGTACGCAGTATTTT.

This sequence joins TRBV5-6 and TRBJ2-2; the D is unclear. This CDR3 spans 10 amino acids. V gave up 7 bases and J gave up 5 bases, with 3 bases separating them. Looked up from germline, CDR1 is SGHDT and CDR2 is YYEEEE. In DNA form, the CDR3 reads TGTGCCAGCGGGACCGGGGAGCTGTTTTTT. Amino acid sequence: CASGTGELFF.

This clone has a handful of counts. The chain combines TRBV15 with TRBJ2-7; 7 bases map to TRBD1. V gave up 0 bases and J gave up 2 bases; unmatched junction bases: 4. Germline values: CDR1 LNHNV, CDR2 YYDKDF (reference sequence). The length of the CDR3 is 15 residues. CDR3 DNA: TGTGCCACCAGCAGAGATTGGGGACAGACCTACGAGCAGTACTTC. Translation gives CATSRDWGQTYEQYF.

J is TRBJ2-3 and V is TRBV21-1; the DNA was not compared with TRBD1, the D call given in the table. TRBV21-1 has pseudogene status. The CDR3 totals 10 residues. This chain's CDR3 is CAPKGDTQYF. CDR3 in DNA: TGTGCCCCGAAGGGGGATACGCAGTATTTT.

J is TRBJ1-4 and V is TRBV13, with 7 nucleotides matching TRBD1. CDR1 is PRHDT and CDR2 is FYEKMQ in the germline V gene (reference sequence). With V trimmed by 10 bases and J by 4 bases, 12 bases remained unmatched. The CDR3 consists of 15 residues. The CDR3 DNA reads TGTGCCACCACAAGGCGGCAGGGGGTTAATGAAAAACTGTTTTTT. It yields the protein CATTRRQGVNEKLFF.

V usage is TRBV5-1 and J usage is TRBJ1-2, with D maybe TRBD1 (5 bases). With 4 bases removed from V and 7 bases from J, the gap between germline ends came to 14 bases. This CDR3 region has 13 residues. The V gene's germline CDR1 is SGHRS and CDR2 YFSETQ. CDR3 coding DNA: TGCGCCAGCAGCATACAAGACGGGGGTGGCTACACCTTC. Translated, it gives CASSIQDGGGYTF.

This chain links TRBV4-3 with TRBJ2-5; D is unclear. This CDR3 has 13 residues. CDR1 is LGHNA and CDR2 is YSLEER in the germline V gene. Trimming removed 2 bases from V and 2 bases from J, with 6 bases in between. CDR3 amino acids: CASSQRLQETQYF. As DNA, the CDR3 is TGCGCCAGCAGCCAAAGACTGCAAGAGACCCAGTACTTC.